This entry features one T cell receptor (beta chain) sequence. As yet, its antigen is unknown. The assay was immunoSEQ multiplex PCR, and TCRdb's table has in-frame clones only and misses some. This sample has under 140,000 clones, with around 81% found just once. V trimming: 5 bases; J trimming: 0 bases; junction bases outside the gene matches: 3. Germline V gene sequence: CDR1 SGHVS, CDR2 FNYEAQ. CDR3 size: 14 residues. This sample stems from a study of T cell responses to AZD1222 COVID-19 vaccine. Findings and caveats of the study: Repertoire sampling was restricted to post-peak T cell response timepoints. Mapped onto spike, vaccine-associated CD4 TCRs spanned it and were dominant at 160-218 and 743-854.

This sequence was found in an adult in good health. The chain has TRBV7-6 and TRBJ1-1, with 7 nucleotides matching TRBD1. This specimen was peripheral blood, taken on day 0 of AZD1222 vaccination. CDR3 protein: CASSLDRLNTEAFF. The DNA for the CDR3 is TGTGCCAGCAGCCTGGACAGGCTGAACACTGAAGCTTTCTTT.